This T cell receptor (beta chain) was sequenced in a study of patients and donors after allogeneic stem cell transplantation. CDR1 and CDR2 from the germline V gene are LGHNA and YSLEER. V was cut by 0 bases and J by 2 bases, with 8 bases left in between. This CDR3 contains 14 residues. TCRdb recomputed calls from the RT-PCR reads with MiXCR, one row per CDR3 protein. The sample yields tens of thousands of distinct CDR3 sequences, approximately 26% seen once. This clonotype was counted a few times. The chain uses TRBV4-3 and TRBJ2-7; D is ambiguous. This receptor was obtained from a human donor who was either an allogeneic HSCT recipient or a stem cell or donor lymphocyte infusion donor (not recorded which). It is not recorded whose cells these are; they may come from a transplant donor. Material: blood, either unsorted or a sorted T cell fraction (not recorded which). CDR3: CASSQDWRTYEQYF. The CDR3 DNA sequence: TGCGCCAGCAGCCAAGATTGGCGGACCTACGAGCAGTACTTC.